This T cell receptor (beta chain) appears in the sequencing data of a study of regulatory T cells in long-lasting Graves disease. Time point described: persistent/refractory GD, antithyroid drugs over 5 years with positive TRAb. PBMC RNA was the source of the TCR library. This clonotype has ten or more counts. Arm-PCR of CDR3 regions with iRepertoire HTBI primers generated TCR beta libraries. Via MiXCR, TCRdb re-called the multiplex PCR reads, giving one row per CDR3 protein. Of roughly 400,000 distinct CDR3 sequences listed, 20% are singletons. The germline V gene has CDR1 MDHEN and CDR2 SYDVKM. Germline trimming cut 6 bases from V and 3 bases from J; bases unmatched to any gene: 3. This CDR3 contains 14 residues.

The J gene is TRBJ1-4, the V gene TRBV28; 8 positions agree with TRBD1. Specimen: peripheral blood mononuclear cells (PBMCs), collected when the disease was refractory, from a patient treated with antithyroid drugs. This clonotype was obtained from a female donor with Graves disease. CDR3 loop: CASSNRGANEKLFF. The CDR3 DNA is TGTGCCAGCAGCAACAGGGGGGCTAATGAAAAACTGTTTTTT.